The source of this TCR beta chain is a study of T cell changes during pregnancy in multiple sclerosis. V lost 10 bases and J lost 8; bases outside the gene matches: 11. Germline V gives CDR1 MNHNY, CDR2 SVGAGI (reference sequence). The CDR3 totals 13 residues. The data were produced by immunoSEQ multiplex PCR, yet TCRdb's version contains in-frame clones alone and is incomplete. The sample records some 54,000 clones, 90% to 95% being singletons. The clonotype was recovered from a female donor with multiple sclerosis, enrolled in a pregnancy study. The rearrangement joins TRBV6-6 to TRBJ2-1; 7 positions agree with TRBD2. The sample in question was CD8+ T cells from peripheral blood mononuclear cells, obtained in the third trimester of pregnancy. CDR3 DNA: TGTGCCATAGAAAGGGACTATTGGGATGAGCAGTTCTTC. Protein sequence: CAIERDYWDEQFF.